This T cell receptor (beta chain) was captured by sequencing in a study of response to subunit inactivated influenza vaccine. The CDR3 has 13 amino acids. Germline CDR1 reads SQVTM; CDR2 reads ANQGSEA. Trimming removed 8 bases from V and 6 bases from J, with 16 bases in between. TCRdb reprocessed the RT-PCR reads via MiXCR and lists one record per CDR3 protein. The table records approximately 500,000 distinct CDR3 sequences, around 13% of them present only once. This clonotype was counted at least ten times. Its antigen is not known. Points from the study as a whole: Only a handful of new T cells, the authors suggested, are recruited with each seasonal influenza vaccination.

The clonotype originates from a man between 45 and 60 years old who received an inactivated influenza vaccine. Sequencing used PBMCs from blood, obtained 40 to 50 days after vaccination. The rearrangement uses TRBV29-1 and TRBJ1-4; D unresolved. CDR3 bases: TGCAGCTCCAGACAAGGATCGGATGAAAAACTGTTTTTT. Translated: CSSRQGSDEKLFF. The full variable domain, its missing parts supplied by reference TRBV29-1 and TRBJ1-4, is SAVISQKPSRDICQRGTSLTIQCQVDSQVTMMFWYRQQPGQSLTLIATANQGSEATYESGFVIDKFPISRPNLTFSTLTVSNMSPEDSSIYLCSSRQGSDEKLFFGSGTQLSVL.